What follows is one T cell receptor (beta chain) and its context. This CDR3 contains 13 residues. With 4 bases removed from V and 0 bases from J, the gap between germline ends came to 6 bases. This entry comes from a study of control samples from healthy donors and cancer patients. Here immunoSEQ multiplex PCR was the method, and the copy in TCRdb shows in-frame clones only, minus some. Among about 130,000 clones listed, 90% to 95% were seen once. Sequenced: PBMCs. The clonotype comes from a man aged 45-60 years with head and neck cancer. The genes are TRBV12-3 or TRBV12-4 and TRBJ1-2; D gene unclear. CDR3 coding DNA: TGTGCCAGCAGTTCCCAGGCTAACTATGGCTACACCTTC. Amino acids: CASSSQANYGYTF.